Described below is a single TCR beta chain sequence and its context. Profiling relied on immunoSEQ multiplex PCR, and the TCRdb table lists in-frame clones only, not all of them. The data show about 100,000 clones, with less than 90% seen just once and less than 8.5% held by the top ten. This CDR3 is built from 13 residues. From germline, CDR1 is SGHRS and CDR2 YFSETQ. The V and J ends lost 3 bases and 3 bases respectively, with 9 bases between them. These data originate in a study of blood T cell repertoires in COVID-19. The TCR was taken from a man under 40 in a cohort sampled during active COVID-19. The J gene is TRBJ1-2, the V gene TRBV5-1, with a tentative D call TRBD1 (5 bases). The sequenced material came from peripheral blood. The CDR3, as DNA: TGCGCCAGCAGCTCGGAAGGGGACTATGGCTACACCTTC. Protein product: CASSSEGDYGYTF.